This paragraph covers one T cell receptor beta chain sequence. The target antigen is unknown. Primers: 60 Vbeta forward and 13 Jbeta reverse. Clones were read by immunoSEQ multiplex PCR, and TCRdb kept only the in-frame ones, dropping some. The sample has just over 150,000 clones; approximately 85% are singletons. The data were obtained in a study of cytomegalovirus exposure and HLA in healthy donors. Trimming pared 4 bases from V and 8 bases from J, leaving 15 bases between. The CDR3 is made up of 14 amino acids. Germline CDR1 SGHRS, CDR2 YFSETQ. Findings of the study overall: V segments that were indistinguishable, TRBV6-2 and TRBV6-3 among them, were omitted from analysis. As immune exposure information, only CMV serostatus was available. The study labeled around 160 TCR beta chains cytomegalovirus-associated.

The TCR was taken from a woman between 18 and 30 years old in good health and CMV-seronegative. The chain employs TRBV5-1 and TRBJ1-4, with a tentative D call TRBD1 (6 bases). Sequences were obtained from PBMCs. This CDR3 reads CASSLSSGVEKLFF. In DNA, the CDR3 is TGCGCCAGCAGCCTCTCTTCAGGGGTGGAAAAACTGTTTTTT.